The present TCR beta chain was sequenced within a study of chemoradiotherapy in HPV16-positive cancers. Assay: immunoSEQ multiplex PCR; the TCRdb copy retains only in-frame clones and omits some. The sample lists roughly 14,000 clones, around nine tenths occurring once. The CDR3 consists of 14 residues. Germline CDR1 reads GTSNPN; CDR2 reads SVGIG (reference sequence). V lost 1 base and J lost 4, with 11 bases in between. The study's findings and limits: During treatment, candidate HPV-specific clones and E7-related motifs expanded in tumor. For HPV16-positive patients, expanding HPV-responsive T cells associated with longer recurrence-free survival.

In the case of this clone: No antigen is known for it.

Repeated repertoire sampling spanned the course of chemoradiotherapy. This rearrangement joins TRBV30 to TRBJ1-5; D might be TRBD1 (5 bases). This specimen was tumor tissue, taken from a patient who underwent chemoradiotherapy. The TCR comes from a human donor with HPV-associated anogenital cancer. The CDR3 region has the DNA TGTGCCTGGAGTGGAGGACAAGTAAATCAGCCCCAGCATTTT. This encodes CAWSGGQVNQPQHF.